These 19 T cell receptor beta chains originate from one sample sequenced in a study of blood T cell repertoires in COVID-19. Sequencing used immunoSEQ multiplex PCR; TCRdb keeps in-frame clones, though not all of them. The sample lists approximately 140,000 clones, over 75% occurring once. Sequencing was done on a sample of peripheral blood. Receptor source: a man in his sixties with active or convalescent COVID-19.

This clone was seen only a few times. This chain connects TRBV27 to TRBJ2-2; weak D call: TRBD2 (6 bases). The germline V and J ends were trimmed by 8 bases and 4 bases, with 14 bases remaining between them. The CDR3 contains 14 residues. CDR1 is MNHEY and CDR2 is SMNVEV in the germline V gene (reference sequence). The chain's CDR3 is CASAETSSTGELFF. In nucleotides, the CDR3 is TGTGCCAGCGCCGAGACTAGTTCCACCGGGGAGCTGTTTTTT.

The chain combines TRBV18 with TRBJ2-7; 10 bases line up with TRBD2. V shed 6 bases and J 2 bases; nucleotides not matched to a gene: 7. Germline V gives CDR1 KGHSH, CDR2 LQKENI. The CDR3 is 15 residues long. The CDR3 loop is CASSVGTSETYEQYF. Written as DNA, the CDR3 is TGTGCCAGCTCGGTCGGGACTAGCGAAACCTACGAGCAGTACTTC.

V usage is TRBV6-5 and J usage is TRBJ1-6; 7 nucleotides match TRBD1. This CDR3 is 15 amino acids long. From germline, CDR1 is MNHEY and CDR2 SVGAGI. Trimming cost V 5 bases and J 5 bases; bases outside gene matches: 6. Here the CDR3 reads CASSRRGIDNSPLHF. CDR3 DNA sequence: TGTGCCAGCAGTCGCAGGGGGATTGATAATTCACCCCTCCACTTT.

The CDR3 here is CASSYQTGGIGETQYF. The DNA for the CDR3 is TGTGCCAGCAGCTACCAGACAGGGGGGATTGGAGAGACCCAGTACTTC. V gene TRBV11-2 combines with J gene TRBJ2-5; 9 bases are a match to TRBD1. Germline CDR1 SGHAT, CDR2 FQNNGV. CDR3 length equals 16 residues. The V and J ends lost 4 bases and 4 bases, in that order; junction bases with no gene match: 10. Together with reference TRBV11-2 and TRBJ2-5, the CDR3 gives the full variable domain: EAGVAQSPRYKIIEKRQSVAFWCNPISGHATLYWYQQILGQGPKLLIQFQNNGVVDDSQLPKDRFSAERLKGVDSTLKIQPAKLEDSAVYLCASSYQTGGIGETQYFGPGTRLLVL.

The chain recombines TRBV21-1 with TRBJ1-5. TRBV21-1 is a pseudogene. The CDR3 loop spans 17 amino acids. The DNA of the CDR3 is TGTGCCAGCAGCAAAGTAGATTCGGGTTGGCGCAATCAGCCCCAGCATTTT. It translates to CASSKVDSGWRNQPQHF.

The rearrangement uses TRBV30 and TRBJ2-7; 13 bases map to TRBD2. V gave up 5 bases and J gave up 2 bases; unmatched junction bases: 6. This CDR3 is built from 15 residues. Germline assignment: CDR1 GTSNPN and CDR2 SVGIG (reference sequence). The CDR3, as DNA: TGTGCCTGGGGCCCAGGGACTAGCGGGGCCTACGAGCAGTACTTC. This translates into CAWGPGTSGAYEQYF.

This clone was observed a handful of times. V and J are TRBV7-2 and TRBJ2-3; 8 nucleotides agree with TRBD2. Germline V lookup: CDR1 SGHTA, CDR2 FQGNSA. The J segment lost 1 base and the V segment lost 1 base, leaving 7 bases of the junction unmatched. This CDR3 spans 17 amino acids. The CDR3 is CASSLGFGRAGTDTQYF. The CDR3 DNA sequence: TGTGCCAGCAGCTTAGGGTTCGGGAGGGCCGGCACAGATACGCAGTATTTT.

The sample holds a few counts of this clone. This chain connects TRBV10-3 to TRBJ1-1; D might be TRBD1 (5 bases). The germline V and J ends were trimmed by 11 bases and 1 base, with 11 bases remaining between them. CDR3 length: 12 residues. Germline V gives CDR1 ENHRY, CDR2 SYGVKD. This chain's CDR3 is CAARDPNTEAFF. The CDR3 DNA sequence: TGTGCCGCCAGGGATCCGAACACTGAAGCTTTCTTT.

The chain carries TRBV5-6 and TRBJ1-1; the D is unclear. Germline V gene data show CDR1 as SGHDT and CDR2 as YYEEEE. The CDR3 runs to 13 residues. The V and J ends lost 4 bases and 2 bases respectively, with 9 bases between them. The DNA of the CDR3 is TGTGCCAGCAGCCGTGGGAGAAACACTGAAGCTTTCTTT. This encodes CASSRGRNTEAFF.

The chain is built from TRBV13 and TRBJ2-1, with 13 bases lining up with TRBD2. There are 15 residues in the CDR3. With 5 bases clipped from V and 7 bases from J, the junction kept 5 bases outside the gene matches. Germline CDR1 and CDR2: PRHDT and FYEKMQ (reference sequence). For the CDR3, the DNA is TGTGCCAGCAGCCCCGGGACTAGCGGGACTAATGAGCAGTTCTTC. It encodes CASSPGTSGTNEQFF. Full variable domain (rest looked up from reference TRBV13 and TRBJ2-1): AAGVIQSPRHLIKEKRETATLKCYPIPRHDTVYWYQQGPGQDPQFLISFYEKMQSDKGSIPDRFSAQQFSDYHSELNMSSLELGDSALYFCASSPGTSGTNEQFFGPGTRLTVL.

The CDR3 reads CATSDLWTGANYGYTF. For the CDR3, the DNA is TGTGCCACCAGTGATTTGTGGACGGGAGCTAACTATGGCTACACCTTC. This chain joins TRBV24-1 and TRBJ1-2; D is uncertain. This CDR3 spans 16 amino acids. Germline CDR1 KGHDR, CDR2 SFDVKD. V lost 0 bases, J lost 0 bases, and 10 bases lay in between.

This clone was detected once. The genes are TRBV3-1 (or the pseudogene TRBV3-2) and TRBJ2-3; 8 positions agree with TRBD2. The J segment lost 4 bases and the V segment lost 4 bases, leaving 7 bases of the junction unmatched. The CDR3 covers 15 residues. Germline CDR1 is LGHDT and CDR2 is YNNKEL (reference sequence). This CDR3 reads CASSPLTGGADTQYF. The CDR3 region has the DNA TGTGCCAGCAGCCCCCTAACGGGAGGGGCAGATACGCAGTATTTT.

The rearrangement joins TRBV29-1 to TRBJ2-3, with D maybe TRBD2 (5 bases). Germline assignment: CDR1 SQVTM and CDR2 ANQGSEA. The CDR3 spans 15 residues. Between the trimmed V and J ends, which lost 1 base and 2 bases, there was a span of 13 bases. CDR3 sequence: CSVEGGLLATDTQYF. The CDR3 nucleotides are TGCAGCGTTGAAGGCGGACTCCTCGCCACAGATACGCAGTATTTT.

The V gene is TRBV7-9, the J gene TRBJ1-4; D is unresolved. Germline CDR1 SEHNR, CDR2 FQNEAQ (reference sequence). The V end was cut by 5 bases, the J end by 0 bases, with 7 bases between. The CDR3 contains 14 residues. The CDR3 reads CASSRVATNEKLFF. CDR3 DNA: TGTGCCAGCAGCCGCGTTGCAACTAATGAAAAACTGTTTTTT.

In nucleotides, the CDR3 is TGTGCCAGCAGCGCCGGACAGGGCTTGGGCTATGGCTACACCTTC. Its translation: CASSAGQGLGYGYTF. V and J are TRBV9 and TRBJ1-2, with 8 bases fitting TRBD1. Germline lookup yields CDR1 SGDLS and CDR2 YYNGEE. The CDR3 has 15 amino acids. V was pared by 3 bases and J by 4 bases, with 8 bases of the junction left unmatched.

This chain links TRBV29-1 with TRBJ2-7; tentatively, D is TRBD2 (6 bases). Trimming took off 4 bases at V and 2 bases at J, with 18 bases between the two ends. The CDR3 covers 15 residues. Germline V gene lookup returns CDR1 SQVTM and CDR2 ANQGSEA. In nucleotides, the CDR3 is TGCAGCGTTGGGAGCTGGAGGGCGTTCGCCTACGAGCAGTACTTC. Translated, it gives CSVGSWRAFAYEQYF.

The chain links TRBV9 to TRBJ2-1, with D possibly TRBD1 on 6 matching bases. The CDR3 is made up of 14 amino acids. Looked up from germline, CDR1 is SGDLS and CDR2 is YYNGEE. Trimming pared 3 bases from V and 6 bases from J, leaving 13 bases between. The CDR3 spells CASSGTARGNEQFF. CDR3 in DNA: TGTGCCAGCAGCGGGACAGCCCGGGGCAATGAGCAGTTCTTC.

In this sample, this clone turned up once. The chain carries TRBV7-2 and TRBJ2-5; D is possibly TRBD2 (7 bases). Germline lookup yields CDR1 SGHTA and CDR2 FQGNSA. The CDR3 runs 16 residues. V was trimmed by 5 bases and J by 7 bases, leaving 23 bases between them. The CDR3 spells CASSGAGAWTSGTQYF. In nucleotides, the CDR3 is TGTGCCAGCAGCGGTGCGGGGGCCTGGACCTCGGGGACCCAGTACTTC.

The chain recombines TRBV9 with TRBJ2-7; a weak D match, TRBD1 (5 bases). The germline CDR1 and CDR2 sequences are SGDLS and YYNGEE. Deletions cut 0 bases from V and 4 bases from J, with 14 bases between. The CDR3 length is 15 residues. The CDR3 coding sequence is TGTGCCAGCAGCGTAGGCCAGGGATCAGGTTACGAGCAGTACTTC. Amino acid sequence: CASSVGQGSGYEQYF.